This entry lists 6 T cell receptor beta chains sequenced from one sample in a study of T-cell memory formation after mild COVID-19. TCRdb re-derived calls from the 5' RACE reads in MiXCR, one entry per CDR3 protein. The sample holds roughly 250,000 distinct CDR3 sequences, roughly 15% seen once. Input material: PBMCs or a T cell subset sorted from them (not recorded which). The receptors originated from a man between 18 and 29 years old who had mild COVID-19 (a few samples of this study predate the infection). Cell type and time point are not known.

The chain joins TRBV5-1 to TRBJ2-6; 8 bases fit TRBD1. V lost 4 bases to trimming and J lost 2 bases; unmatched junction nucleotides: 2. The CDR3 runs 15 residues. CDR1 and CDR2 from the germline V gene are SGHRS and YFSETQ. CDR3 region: CASSVQGAGANVLTF. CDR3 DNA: TGCGCCAGCAGCGTACAGGGGGCTGGGGCCAACGTCCTGACTTTC.

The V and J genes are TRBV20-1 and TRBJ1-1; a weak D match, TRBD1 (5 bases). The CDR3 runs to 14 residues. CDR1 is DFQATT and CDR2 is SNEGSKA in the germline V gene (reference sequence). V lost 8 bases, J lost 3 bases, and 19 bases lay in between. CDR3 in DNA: TGCAGTACGGGGCCCCCAGGGTGGGACACTGAAGCTTTCTTT. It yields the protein CSTGPPGWDTEAFF.

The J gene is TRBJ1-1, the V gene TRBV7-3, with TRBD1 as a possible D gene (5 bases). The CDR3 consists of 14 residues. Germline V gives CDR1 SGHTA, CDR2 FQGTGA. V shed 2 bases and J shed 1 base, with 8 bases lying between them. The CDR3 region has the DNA TGTGCCAGCAGCTTAGCCAGGGCGAACACTGAAGCTTTCTTT. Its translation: CASSLARANTEAFF.

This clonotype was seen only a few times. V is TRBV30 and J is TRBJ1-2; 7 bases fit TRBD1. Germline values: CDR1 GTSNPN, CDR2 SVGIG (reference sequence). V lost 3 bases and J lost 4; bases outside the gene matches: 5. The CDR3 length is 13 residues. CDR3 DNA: TGTGCCTGGAGCTCAACAGGGGCCTATGGCTACACCTTC. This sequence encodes CAWSSTGAYGYTF.

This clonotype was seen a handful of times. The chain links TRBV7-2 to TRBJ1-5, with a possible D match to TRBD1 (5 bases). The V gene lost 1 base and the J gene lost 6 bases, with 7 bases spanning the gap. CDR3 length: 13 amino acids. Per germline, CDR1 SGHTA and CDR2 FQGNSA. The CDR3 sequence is CASSLGRVQPQHF. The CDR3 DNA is TGTGCCAGCAGCTTAGGCAGGGTTCAGCCCCAGCATTTT.

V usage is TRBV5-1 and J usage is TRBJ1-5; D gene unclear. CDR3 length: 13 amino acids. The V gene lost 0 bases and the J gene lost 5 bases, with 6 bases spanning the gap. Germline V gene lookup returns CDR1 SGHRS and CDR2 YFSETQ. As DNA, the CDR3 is TGCGCCAGCAGCTTGGTTTGGGATCAGCCCCAGCATTTT. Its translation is CASSLVWDQPQHF.